Many counts were recorded for the clone carrying this T cell receptor beta chain. The antigen is undetermined. This record belongs to a study of CD8 T cells in ankylosing spondylitis. Study results and limitations: Disease-linked clones reportedly concentrated significantly in matched ankylosing spondylitis synovial fluid. Blood of patients with ankylosing spondylitis appeared to be characterized by a TCR beta motif of several highly homologous variants.

TCRdb redid the calling of the 5' RACE reads with MiXCR, one entry per CDR3 protein. Of about 160,000 distinct CDR3 sequences listed, under 55% were seen once; the top ten hold over 12%. With V trimmed by 5 bases and J by 2 bases, 8 bases remained unmatched. The CDR3 consists of 15 residues. Looked up from germline, CDR1 is MDHEN and CDR2 is SYDVKM. The chain recombines TRBV28 with TRBJ2-7; 8 bases fit TRBD1. The sequence was obtained from a male donor with ankylosing spondylitis. The sample comprised synovial fluid, either unsorted or a sorted T cell fraction (not recorded which). CDR3: CASSARTGFAYEQYF. The CDR3 nucleotides read TGTGCCAGCAGTGCACGGACAGGGTTCGCCTACGAGCAGTACTTC.